These 29 T cell receptor beta chains share one sample of origin, sequenced in a study of T-cell reconstitution after alpha-beta-depleted transplantation in children. During its preparation, the TCRbeta library received unique molecular identifiers. TCRdb reprocessed the PCR reads with MiXCR, giving one entry per CDR3 protein. Of 130,000 to 150,000 distinct CDR3 sequences detected, about 9% appear once; the ten largest clones hold around 18%. Sequencing was performed on PBMCs, mostly from graft donor cells, taken 180 days after TCRalphabeta/CD19-depleted stem cell transplant. All receptors come from a female patient aged 2-9 years who had a stem cell transplant for congenital amegakaryocytic thrombocytopenia, so the T cells may come from the graft donor.

This clonotype was counted a few times. This sequence joins TRBV7-9 and TRBJ1-2; possibly TRBD1 for D (6 bases). V was trimmed by 3 bases and J by 8 bases, leaving 13 bases between them. CDR3 length: 13 amino acids. Germline lookup yields CDR1 SEHNR and CDR2 FQNEAQ (reference sequence). In nucleotides, the CDR3 is TGTGCCAGCAGCTTCCAGACAGGAGACGGCTACACCTTC. Its translation is CASSFQTGDGYTF.

This clonotype was seen at least ten times. The V call is TRBV20-1, the J call TRBJ2-3; D unclear. This CDR3 is 13 amino acids long. The germline CDR1 and CDR2 sequences are DFQATT and SNEGSKA (reference sequence). The CDR3 reads CTAGRAHTDTQYF. The CDR3 bases are TGCACTGCCGGTCGAGCCCACACAGATACGCAGTATTTT.

This clonotype was recorded once. The chain employs TRBV6-6 and TRBJ1-2; D call uncertain. Germline CDR1 and CDR2: MNHNY and SVGAGI (reference sequence). The CDR3 loop spans 11 amino acids. The V end lost 8 bases, the J end lost 8 bases, and 12 bases lay between the germline ends. CDR3 nucleotide sequence: TGTGCCAGCGGTTCCAAGAGAGGCTACACCTTC. This encodes CASGSKRGYTF.

This clonotype was found many times. The chain uses TRBV10-3 and TRBJ2-7; possible D gene TRBD2, 6 bases. The germline V and J ends were trimmed by 0 bases and 4 bases, with 13 bases remaining between them. CDR3 length: 15 residues. From germline, CDR1 is ENHRY and CDR2 SYGVKD. The CDR3 loop reads CAISESGTGEYEQYF. In DNA form, the CDR3 reads TGTGCCATCAGTGAGTCCGGGACGGGAGAATACGAGCAGTACTTC.

This clonotype has a count of ten or more. The J gene is TRBJ1-2, the V gene TRBV27; D is undetermined. Trimming pared 5 bases from V and 4 bases from J, leaving 14 bases between. The CDR3 extends over 14 amino acids. Germline-derived CDR1 and CDR2 are MNHEY and SMNVEV (reference sequence). The CDR3 spells CASSPFRGPYGYTF. For the CDR3, the DNA is TGTGCCAGCAGTCCCTTTCGAGGGCCCTATGGCTACACCTTC.

About this clonotype: A much bigger clone sits one base away, suggesting this may be a read error. The V call is TRBV15, the J call TRBJ2-3; TRBD2 matches at 8 bases. V shed 3 bases and J 1 base; nucleotides not matched to a gene: 3. The CDR3 is made up of 15 amino acids. CDR1 and CDR2 from the germline V gene are LNHNV and YYDKDF (reference sequence). DNA of the CDR3: TGTGCCACCAGCAGCTTAGCGGGGCGCACAGATACGCAGTATTTT. The encoded protein is CATSSLAGRTDTQYF.

As for this clonotype: At one end the junction does not follow the germline gene, possibly because of a read error. The J gene is TRBJ2-5, the V gene TRBV3-1, with D possibly being TRBD2 (5 bases). This CDR3 has 17 amino acids. Germline V lookup: CDR1 LGHDT, CDR2 YNNKEL (reference sequence). The CDR3 region is CATSQGVWHGVWETQYF. CDR3 DNA sequence: TGTGCCACCAGCCAAGGCGTGTGGCACGGGGTCTGGGAGACCCAGTACTTC.

This clonotype has at least ten counts. This chain links TRBV21-1 with TRBJ2-5. TRBV21-1 is designated a pseudogene. CDR3 length: 12 residues. The CDR3 loop reads CASTLHGETQYF. CDR3 coding DNA: TGTGCCAGCACCCTTCACGGAGAGACCCAGTACTTC.

This clonotype has a count of ten or more. The chain combines TRBV4-1 with TRBJ1-4, with TRBD1 matching 7 bases. In germline, CDR1 is MGHRA, CDR2 YSYEKL. The trim removed 3 bases at V and 8 bases at J, leaving 9 bases unmatched. The CDR3 spans 15 residues. The CDR3 reads CASSQPDRREEKLFF. The CDR3 region has the DNA TGCGCCAGCAGCCAGCCGGACAGGCGGGAGGAAAAACTGTTTTTT.

In this sample, this clonotype turned up many times. The rearrangement uses TRBV20-1 and TRBJ1-4; D ambiguous. Germline V gene data show CDR1 as DFQATT and CDR2 as SNEGSKA (reference sequence). The length of the CDR3 is 15 residues. V was pared by 0 bases and J by 5 bases, with 13 bases between. CDR3 protein: CSARDGVAGNEKLFF. The CDR3 DNA sequence: TGCAGTGCTAGAGATGGGGTTGCCGGGAATGAAAAACTGTTTTTT.

There are many counts of this clonotype. The CDR3 DNA follows: TGCAGTGCTATAAGCTTTGGGGCGGTGGACGAGCAGTACTTC. It yields the protein CSAISFGAVDEQYF. V usage is TRBV20-1 and J usage is TRBJ2-7; a possible D gene is TRBD1 (5 bases). With 4 bases removed from V and 5 bases from J, the gap between germline ends came to 18 bases. The germline gives CDR1 DFQATT, CDR2 SNEGSKA (reference sequence). The CDR3 runs to 14 residues.

This clonotype was seen ten or more times. The chain couples TRBV5-6 to TRBJ2-3, with 8 bases lining up with TRBD1. Germline values: CDR1 SGHDT, CDR2 YYEEEE. The ends lost 3 bases at V and 2 bases at J; junction bases unmatched: 5. The CDR3 is made up of 15 amino acids. In DNA form, the CDR3 reads TGTGCCAGCAGCTACGGGACAGGTTACACAGATACGCAGTATTTT. Amino acids: CASSYGTGYTDTQYF.

In its sample, this clonotype was seen many times. This rearrangement joins TRBV6-2 or TRBV6-3 to TRBJ2-3; TRBD2 agrees at 8 bases. The CDR3 is made up of 17 amino acids. V was clipped by 6 bases and J by 2 bases; unmatched bases: 13. Germline loops: CDR1 MNHEY, CDR2 SVGEGT. This CDR3 is CASSHPFTSGFTDTQYF. In DNA form, the CDR3 reads TGTGCCAGCAGCCACCCGTTTACTAGCGGTTTCACAGATACGCAGTATTTT.

This clonotype was detected ten times or more. Here the CDR3 reads CASSTWTDRRFTEAFF. The CDR3 nucleotides read TGTGCCAGCAGCACCTGGACCGACAGGAGGTTTACTGAAGCTTTCTTT. The V gene is TRBV12-3 or TRBV12-4, the J gene TRBJ1-1, with TRBD1 as a possible D gene (6 bases). Trimming left V 6 bases short and J 5 bases short, with 22 bases between. The length of the CDR3 is 16 residues.

This clonotype came up a few times. J is TRBJ2-1 and V is TRBV7-2, with D unresolved. Looked up from germline, CDR1 is SGHTA and CDR2 is FQGNSA. V was pared by 1 base and J by 8 bases, with 9 bases between. This CDR3 is built from 13 residues. CDR3 DNA sequence: TGTGCCAGCAGCTTAGTAGGCGAGGATGAGCAGTTCTTC. Amino acid sequence: CASSLVGEDEQFF.

The genes are TRBV15 and TRBJ2-5; D not resolved. This CDR3 contains 13 residues. CDR1 is LNHNV, CDR2 YYDKDF, per germline (reference sequence). Deletions cut 4 bases from V and 5 bases from J, with 11 bases between. The CDR3 DNA sequence: TGTGCCACCAGCAATTTTGAGGTTGAGACCCAGTACTTC. This sequence encodes CATSNFEVETQYF. The whole variable domain, remainder taken from reference TRBV15 and TRBJ2-5, is DAMVIQNPRYQVTQFGKPVTLSCSQTLNHNVMYWYQQKSSQAPKLLFHYYDKDFNNEADTPDNFQSRRPNTSFCFLDIRSPGLGDTAMYLCATSNFEVETQYFGPGTRLLVL.

This clonotype came up many times. The chain couples TRBV5-5 to TRBJ2-2, with TRBD2 as a possible D gene (5 bases). Germline-derived CDR1 and CDR2 are SGHKS and YYEKEE (reference sequence). The V and J ends lost 2 bases and 4 bases respectively, with 12 bases between them. There are 15 residues in the CDR3. The CDR3 coding sequence is TGTGCCAGCAGCTTCGGGGTCATTGGCACCGGGGAGCTGTTTTTT. Its translation: CASSFGVIGTGELFF.

There are many counts of this clonotype. This chain uses TRBV7-3 with TRBJ2-7; weak D call: TRBD1 (6 bases). V was shortened by 5 bases and J by 7 bases, with 12 bases between the two germline ends. The CDR3 length is 12 residues. Germline CDR1 is SGHTA and CDR2 is FQGTGA. Written as DNA, the CDR3 is TGTGCCAGCAGCATACAGGGTGGAGAGCAGTACTTC. Its protein product is CASSIQGGEQYF. Full variable domain (rest looked up from reference TRBV7-3 and TRBJ2-7): GAGVSQTPSNKVTEKGKYVELRCDPISGHTALYWYRQSLGQGPEFLIYFQGTGAADDSGLPNDRFFAVRPEGSVSTLKIQRTERGDSAVYLCASSIQGGEQYFGPGTRLTVT.

V is TRBV5-1 and J is TRBJ2-2, with 7 bases that match TRBD1. The CDR3 extends over 16 amino acids. The germline V gene encodes CDR1 SGHRS and CDR2 YFSETQ. V dropped 2 bases and J dropped 1; count of bases not matched to a gene: 5. The CDR3 DNA reads as TGCGCCAGCAGCTTATCGGGACAGATGAACACCGGGGAGCTGTTTTTT. It specifies CASSLSGQMNTGELFF.

This clonotype was observed a few times. The CDR3, as DNA: TGTGCCAGCAGCTCTGGACAGGGTGCCGAAAAACTGTTTTTT. Its protein product is CASSSGQGAEKLFF. This chain joins TRBV28 and TRBJ1-4; 8 bases map to TRBD1. Germline values: CDR1 MDHEN, CDR2 SYDVKM. The CDR3 loop spans 14 amino acids. With V trimmed by 6 bases and J by 8 bases, 8 bases remained unmatched.

Many counts were recorded for this clonotype. The J gene is TRBJ2-2, the V gene TRBV24-1; TRBD2 matches at 9 bases. The J segment lost 4 bases and the V segment lost 0 bases, leaving 14 bases of the junction unmatched. Germline V lookup: CDR1 KGHDR, CDR2 SFDVKD. The CDR3 has 20 residues. The CDR3 here is CATSDLNPSGTTESTGELFF. CDR3 coding DNA: TGTGCCACCAGTGATTTGAACCCTAGCGGGACGACGGAGAGCACCGGGGAGCTGTTTTTT.

A word on this clonotype: One base away lies a much larger clone, so this may be a sequencing read error. The chain has TRBV28 and TRBJ1-1; D is unclear. The CDR3 is 11 residues long. Germline values: CDR1 MDHEN, CDR2 SYDVKM. The CDR3 sequence: CASSFRREALF. CDR3 DNA: TGTGCCAGCAGTTTCAGACGGGAAGCTTTGTTT. Looking up the rest from reference TRBV28 and TRBJ1-1 gives the full variable domain: DVKVTQSSRYLVKRTGEKVFLECVQDMDHENMFWYRQDPGLGLRLIYFSYDVKMKEKGDIPEGYSVSREKKERFSLILESASTNQTSMYLCASSFRREALFGQGTRLTVV.

This clonotype was counted at least ten times. The chain is built from TRBV4-3 and TRBJ2-1; 7 bases align to TRBD1. The CDR3 extends over 17 amino acids. After removal of 1 base from V and 8 bases from J, the junction contained 14 bases not matched to a gene. CDR1 and CDR2 from the germline V gene are LGHNA and YSLEER. The CDR3 DNA is TGCGCCAGCAGCCAAGTAATAGCCCGTCTAGGGGGCCATGAGCAGTTCTTC. This gives the protein CASSQVIARLGGHEQFF.

The CDR3 region is CASSLGSSSPLHF. CDR3 coding DNA: TGTGCCAGCAGCCTGGGATCGAGTTCACCCCTCCACTTT. V is TRBV3-1 and J is TRBJ1-6; unclear D gene. The CDR3 contains 13 residues. In germline, CDR1 is LGHDT, CDR2 YNNKEL (reference sequence). The V gene lost 4 bases and the J gene lost 9 bases, with 10 bases spanning the gap. Together with reference TRBV3-1 and TRBJ1-6, the CDR3 gives the full variable domain: DTAVSQTPKYLVTQMGNDKSIKCEQNLGHDTMYWYKQDSKKFLKIMFSYNNKELIINETVPNRFSPKSPDKAHLNLHINSLELGDSAVYFCASSLGSSSPLHFGNGTRLTVT.

This clonotype was observed many times. The CDR3 sequence is CASRGIAGTQYF. Here the CDR3 DNA reads TGTGCCAGCAGGGGGATAGCGGGTACGCAGTATTTT. The chain employs TRBV28 and TRBJ2-3; the match to TRBD2 covers 7 bases. The CDR3 is 12 amino acids. Trimming at V came to 6 bases and at J to 8 bases, leaving 5 bases not matched to a gene. CDR1 is MDHEN and CDR2 is SYDVKM in the germline V gene.

Ten or more counts support this clonotype. The chain uses TRBV24-1 and TRBJ2-1; the D is unclear. Germline V gives CDR1 KGHDR, CDR2 SFDVKD. V lost 2 bases to trimming and J lost 5 bases, with 12 bases between them. The CDR3 has 15 amino acids. CDR3 sequence: CATSDYSRSDNEQFF. For the CDR3, the DNA is TGTGCCACCAGTGATTATTCGAGGAGCGACAATGAGCAGTTCTTC.

There are many counts of this clonotype. The V gene is TRBV10-3, the J gene TRBJ2-5; D gene uncertain. This CDR3 has 11 amino acids. Germline V gives CDR1 ENHRY, CDR2 SYGVKD. The chain's CDR3 is CATSGQETQYF. DNA of the CDR3: TGTGCAACGTCAGGCCAAGAGACCCAGTACTTC.

This clonotype has a count of ten or more. The chain carries TRBV7-3 and TRBJ2-1; TRBD2 matches 13 bases. Germline V gene data show CDR1 as SGHTA and CDR2 as FQGTGA. V trimming: 5 bases; J trimming: 9 bases; junction bases outside the gene matches: 7. This CDR3 region has 15 residues. The CDR3 DNA reads TGTGCCAGCAGCGTCCGACTAGCGGGAGGCGGTGAGCAGTTCTTC. It yields the protein CASSVRLAGGGEQFF.

The V call is TRBV20-1, the J call TRBJ2-3; 8 positions agree with TRBD1. V lost 6 bases, J lost 1 base, and 3 bases stayed unmatched. This CDR3 has 13 amino acids. In germline, CDR1 is DFQATT, CDR2 SNEGSKA (reference sequence). DNA for the CDR3: TGCAGTGCCGCGACAGGGGGCACAGATACGCAGTATTTT. It specifies CSAATGGTDTQYF.